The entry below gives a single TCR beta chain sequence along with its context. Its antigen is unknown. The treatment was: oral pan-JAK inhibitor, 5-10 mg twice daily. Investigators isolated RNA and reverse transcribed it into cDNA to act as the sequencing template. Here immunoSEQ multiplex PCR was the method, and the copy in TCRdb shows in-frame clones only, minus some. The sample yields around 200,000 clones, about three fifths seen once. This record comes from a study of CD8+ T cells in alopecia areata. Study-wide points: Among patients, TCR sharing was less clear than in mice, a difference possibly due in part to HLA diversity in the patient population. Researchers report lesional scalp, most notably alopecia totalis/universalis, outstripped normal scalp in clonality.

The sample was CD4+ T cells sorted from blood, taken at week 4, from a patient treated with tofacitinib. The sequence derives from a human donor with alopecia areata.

The chain's CDR3 is CATQLAGAETQYF. The CDR3 DNA reads as TGTGCCACTCAACTAGCGGGGGCAGAGACCCAGTACTTC. The J gene is TRBJ2-5, the V gene TRBV10-3; 11 positions match TRBD2. Looked up from germline, CDR1 is ENHRY and CDR2 is SYGVKD. V dropped 10 bases and J dropped 4; count of bases not matched to a gene: 5. The CDR3 is 13 residues long.